One sample yielded the 30 T cell receptor beta chains listed below, sequenced in a study of T cells in women clearing cervical HPV infection. TCRdb keeps only in-frame clones here, not all; method: immunoSEQ multiplex PCR. This table holds around 29,000 clones. Sequenced sample: blood buffy coat. Source of these receptors: a woman between 18 and 70 years old with a cervical HPV16 infection that either progressed to CIN3+ or cleared (not recorded which).

CDR3 amino acids: CASSFNYRGSEQFF. The sequenced part of the CDR3 DNA is TGCGCCAGCAGCTTCAATTACAGGGGCAGTGAG. The chain is built from TRBV5-1 and TRBJ2-1, with 7 bases aligning to TRBD1. Read sequence stops 3 residues before the CDR3 end, and the germline J gene provides the missing end. Trimming removed 2 bases from V and 9 bases from J; junction bases left unmatched: 8. The CDR3 is made up of 14 amino acids. From germline, CDR1 is SGHRS and CDR2 YFSETQ.

As for this clone: The read is 3 residues too short to cover the CDR3 end, so that end is filled in from the germline J gene. The chain carries TRBV5-6 and TRBJ2-7; D not certain. Trimming removed 1 base at V and 3 bases at J, with 11 bases between. Germline V lookup: CDR1 SGHDT, CDR2 YYEEEE. The CDR3 contains 14 residues. The CDR3 DNA, read in part, is TGTGCCAGCAGCTTGTGGTCAGGAATCTACGAG. This sequence encodes CASSLWSGIYE. The entire CDR3 protein is CASSLWSGIYEQYF. Complete variable domain (other parts from reference TRBV5-6 and TRBJ2-7): DAGVTQSPTHLIKTRGQQVTLRCSPKSGHDTVSWYQQALGQGPQFIFQYYEEEERQRGNFPDRFSGHQFPNYSSELNVNALLLGDSALYLCASSLWSGIYEQYFGPGTRLTVT.

On this clone: The read terminates 3 residues ahead of where the CDR3 ends, so the germline J gene completes it. The V gene is TRBV30, the J gene TRBJ1-2, with D perhaps matching TRBD1 (5 bases). The CDR3 has 15 amino acids. Germline V gene lookup returns CDR1 GTSNPN and CDR2 SVGIG (reference sequence). Trimming shortened V by 0 bases and J by 4 bases, and 15 bases separated the two germline ends. CDR3 region: CAWSVNLGRAYGYTF. CDR3 DNA (partial): TGTGCCTGGAGTGTAAACCTAGGCAGGGCCTATGGC.

Concerning this clone: The read is 3 residues too short to cover the CDR3 end, so that end is filled in from the germline J gene. The V gene is TRBV2, the J gene TRBJ2-1; 7 bases are a match to TRBD2. Trimming at V came to 5 bases and at J to 5 bases, leaving 12 bases not matched to a gene. Germline CDR1 reads SNHLY; CDR2 reads FYNNEI. The CDR3 is made up of 16 amino acids. The CDR3 sequence is CASSLKGLAANNEQFF. CDR3 DNA, as far as it was read: TGTGCCAGCAGTCTCAAGGGGCTAGCGGCAAACAATGAG.

Details on this clone: The read comes to an end 3 residues before the CDR3 does, leaving the germline J gene to fill in the end. The chain joins TRBV12-3 or TRBV12-4 to TRBJ2-3, with 8 bases lining up with TRBD2. CDR3 size: 14 residues. V was clipped by 6 bases and J by 6 bases; unmatched bases: 8. The CDR3 protein is CASSLQSGGDTQYF. The covered CDR3 bases are TGTGCCAGCAGCCTCCAATCGGGGGGGGATACG.

This CDR3 reads CAWSENPGSPLHF. CDR3 DNA, as far as it was read: TGTGCCTGGAGTGAGAACCCCGGTTCACCC. The rearrangement joins TRBV30 to TRBJ1-6; no firm D call. The observed sequence ends 3 residues before the CDR3 terminus, with the missing tail filled in from the germline J gene. Per germline, CDR1 GTSNPN and CDR2 SVGIG (reference sequence). V shed 1 base and J shed 9 bases, with 10 bases lying between them. There are 13 residues in the CDR3.

Comment on this clone: The read comes to an end 3 residues before the CDR3 does, leaving the germline J gene to fill in the end. V and J are TRBV5-1 and TRBJ1-4; possible D gene TRBD1, 6 bases. Trimming pared 4 bases from V and 8 bases from J, leaving 15 bases between. This CDR3 is 14 amino acids long. CDR1 is SGHRS and CDR2 is YFSETQ in the germline V gene. The sequenced part of the CDR3 DNA is TGCGCCAGCAGCACACGGGGGGCAGACGAAAAA. Its protein is CASSTRGADEK. The entire CDR3 protein is CASSTRGADEKLFF.

A note on this clone: The missing CDR3 end, 3 residues past where the read stops, is filled in from the germline J gene. The chain couples TRBV18 to TRBJ2-7; 15 bases agree with TRBD2. Germline values: CDR1 KGHSH, CDR2 LQKENI. V was clipped by 8 bases and J by 5 bases; unmatched bases: 19. The CDR3 is 19 amino acids. The sequenced CDR3 bases are TGTGCCAGCCCCAACCAGGGGGCCGGGACTAGCGGGAGGAGTAACGAG. This codes for CASPNQGAGTSGRSNE. The CDR3 reads in full as CASPNQGAGTSGRSNEQYF. Full variable domain (rest looked up from reference TRBV18 and TRBJ2-7): NAGVMQNPRHLVRRRGQEARLRCSPMKGHSHVYWYRQLPEEGLKFMVYLQKENIIDESGMPKERFSAEFPKEGPSILRIQQVVRGDSAAYFCASPNQGAGTSGRSNEQYFGPGTRLTVT.

To note about this clone: The CDR3 extends 3 residues past the end of the read, so its final part is completed from the germline J gene. This chain links TRBV11-2 with TRBJ2-1; possibly TRBD2 for D (6 bases). The germline CDR1 and CDR2 sequences are SGHAT and FQNNGV. This CDR3 is 13 amino acids long. Trimming took 0 bases from V and 7 from J, leaving 7 bases between them. CDR3 DNA (partial): TGTGCCAGCAGCTTAGATGGGGGGAATGAG. Translating it yields CASSLDGGNE. Given in full, the CDR3 is CASSLDGGNEQFF.

Regarding this clone: The sequenced fragment ends 3 residues before the CDR3 boundary, so the rest is inferred from the germline J gene. This rearrangement joins TRBV7-6 to TRBJ2-3; TRBD1 matches at 8 bases. Germline CDR1 is SGHVS and CDR2 is FNYEAQ. The CDR3 has 14 residues. J lost 6 bases, V lost 5 bases, and 7 bases had no gene match. CDR3: CASSRTGRYDTQYF. Partial CDR3 DNA: TGTGCCAGCAGCCGGACAGGGCGGTATGATACG.

With regard to this clone: The CDR3 is cut off 3 residues early in the read; its end comes from the germline J gene. The chain combines TRBV18 with TRBJ2-4; 7 positions agree with TRBD2. J lost 0 bases, V lost 0 bases, and 2 bases had no gene match. The CDR3 extends over 16 amino acids. Germline CDR1 and CDR2: KGHSH and LQKENI. The CDR3 DNA, read in part, is TGTGCCAGCTCACCACCGGGAGGGGCAGCCAAAAACATT. Protein sequence: CASSPPGGAAKNI. In full, the CDR3 reads CASSPPGGAAKNIQYF.

As to this clone: The read gets to within 3 residues of the CDR3 end, and the germline J gene fills in the rest. V usage is TRBV11-1 and J usage is TRBJ1-2; 12 bases map to TRBD1. V lost 4 bases to trimming and J lost 4 bases; unmatched junction nucleotides: 4. The CDR3 runs to 15 residues. The V gene's germline CDR1 is SGHAT and CDR2 FQDESV (reference sequence). The CDR3 is CASSSGTGGSYGYTF. CDR3 DNA (partial): TGTGCCAGCAGCTCCGGGACAGGGGGCAGCTATGGC. The whole variable domain, filled in from reference TRBV11-1 and TRBJ1-2, reads EAEVAQSPRYKITEKSQAVAFWCDPISGHATLYWYRQILGQGPELLVQFQDESVVDDSQLPKDRFSAERLKGVDSTLKIQPAELGDSAMYLCASSSGTGGSYGYTFGSGTRLTVV.

As concerns this clone: From the germline J gene comes the end of the CDR3, since the read stops 3 residues before it. The chain carries TRBV5-1 and TRBJ2-3; TRBD2 agrees at 8 bases. Germline CDR1 SGHRS, CDR2 YFSETQ. J lost 6 bases, V lost 2 bases, and 5 bases had no gene match. CDR3 size: 14 residues. CDR3 DNA (partial): TGCGCCAGCAGCTTAGAAGCGGGAGCGGATACG. This codes for CASSLEAGADT. The full-length CDR3 reads as CASSLEAGADTQYF.

Of note for this clone: The read ends 3 residues early relative to the CDR3; the germline J gene fills the gap. The V and J genes are TRBV19 and TRBJ2-5; 11 bases are a match to TRBD1. V shed 5 bases, J shed 5 bases, and the junction held 10 bases outside the gene matches. CDR3 size: 16 residues. Germline V gene data show CDR1 as LNHDA and CDR2 as SQIVND (reference sequence). CDR3 region: CASSSWTGGYGETQYF. The CDR3 DNA, read in part, is TGTGCCAGTAGTTCCTGGACAGGGGGCTATGGGGAGACC.

Details on this clone: Coverage ceases 3 residues before the CDR3 finishes, and the germline J gene fills in the end. This chain uses TRBV2 with TRBJ1-3; the D is unclear. The germline V gene has CDR1 SNHLY and CDR2 FYNNEI. This CDR3 is built from 13 residues. CDR3 residues: CASSGAGRRVIYF. The CDR3 bases that were read are TGTGCCAGCAGTGGAGCAGGCAGGAGGGTC.

About this clone: The CDR3 end is not reached by the read, which stops 3 residues before it; the germline J gene fills it in. The chain is built from TRBV19 and TRBJ2-3, with D possibly matching TRBD1 (6 bases). The CDR3 consists of 12 residues. The ends were cut back, 11 bases at V and 2 bases at J, with 11 bases in the middle. Germline assignment: CDR1 LNHDA and CDR2 SQIVND (reference sequence). CDR3 amino acids: CALRGFTDTQYF. CDR3 DNA, as far as it was read: TGTGCCCTAAGGGGGTTCACAGATACG.

On this clone itself: Sequencing ends 3 residues short of the CDR3 end; the germline J gene provides the rest. The J gene is TRBJ2-1, the V gene TRBV20-1; 14 positions agree with TRBD2. Germline V gives CDR1 DFQATT, CDR2 SNEGSKA (reference sequence). The trim removed 5 bases at V and 2 bases at J, leaving 5 bases unmatched. The CDR3 spans 16 residues. The covered CDR3 bases are TGCAGTGCTGTACCGGGACTAGCGGGGGCCTACAATGAG. Translation gives CSAVPGLAGAYNE. The entire CDR3 protein reads CSAVPGLAGAYNEQFF.

Comment on this clone: The read stops 3 residues short of the end of the CDR3; the missing end is completed from the germline J gene. The chain has TRBV19 and TRBJ2-1; no clear D gene. The CDR3 spans 13 residues. Trimming took off 5 bases at V and 8 bases at J, with 13 bases between the two ends. CDR1 LNHDA and CDR2 SQIVND come from the germline V gene (reference sequence). Here the CDR3 reads CASSLYLGYEQFF. The DNA read from the CDR3 is TGTGCCAGTAGTCTCTACCTGGGCTATGAG. Full variable domain (rest looked up from reference TRBV19 and TRBJ2-1): DGGITQSPKYLFRKEGQNVTLSCEQNLNHDAMYWYRQDPGQGLRLIYYSQIVNDFQKGDIAEGYSVSREKKESFPLTVTSAQKNPTAFYLCASSLYLGYEQFFGPGTRLTVL.

As regards this clone: The read terminates 3 residues ahead of where the CDR3 ends, so the germline J gene completes it. The genes are TRBV28 and TRBJ1-5; TRBD1 might be the D (5 bases). Germline CDR1 is MDHEN and CDR2 is SYDVKM. V was trimmed by 6 bases and J by 3 bases, leaving 18 bases between them. The CDR3 runs to 16 residues. The CDR3: CASRALLDRSNQPQHF. CDR3 DNA, as far as it was read: TGTGCCAGCAGGGCCCTCCTAGACAGATCCAATCAGCCC.

This clone registers medium-sized (0.01 to 0.1%) by frequency. The read gets to within 3 residues of the CDR3 end, and the germline J gene fills in the rest. V gene TRBV6-1 combines with J gene TRBJ2-7; possibly TRBD1 for D (5 bases). Germline values: CDR1 MNHNS, CDR2 SASEGT. The CDR3 loop spans 15 amino acids. With 4 bases removed from V and 6 bases from J, the gap between germline ends came to 19 bases. The part of the CDR3 DNA that was read is TGTGCCAGCAGTGGGGAAGGACATAACGGCGTCGAG. Encoded protein: CASSGEGHNGVE. The complete CDR3 sequence is CASSGEGHNGVEQYF.

Details on this clone: Read sequence stops 3 residues before the CDR3 end, and the germline J gene provides the missing end. The gene calls are TRBV2 and TRBJ1-1; tentative D call: TRBD1 (5 bases). Germline CDR1 and CDR2: SNHLY and FYNNEI. V dropped 6 bases and J dropped 7 bases, with 15 bases sitting between them. The CDR3 runs to 13 residues. CDR3 loop: CASRRQPLYEAFF. The CDR3 DNA, read in part, is TGTGCCAGCAGGAGACAGCCGCTCTATGAA.

As regards this clone: The read halts 3 residues ahead of the CDR3 end, with the missing end drawn from the germline J gene. The chain has TRBV2 and TRBJ2-5; 7 positions agree with TRBD2. With V trimmed by 4 bases and J by 3 bases, 5 bases remained unmatched. Germline V lookup: CDR1 SNHLY, CDR2 FYNNEI. This CDR3 has 14 amino acids. CDR3 loop: CASSVSTSEETQYF. The DNA read from the CDR3 is TGTGCCAGCAGTGTCTCTACTAGCGAAGAGACC.

A word on this clone: The CDR3 is cut off 3 residues early in the read; its end comes from the germline J gene. The chain joins TRBV29-1 to TRBJ1-2; weak D call: TRBD1 (5 bases). CDR1 and CDR2 from the germline V gene are SQVTM and ANQGSEA. The CDR3 consists of 11 residues. The covered CDR3 bases are TGCAGCGTTGGTGAGCGGGGCGGC. It yields the protein CSVGERGG. The full-length CDR3 reads as CSVGERGGYTF.

Worth noting for this clone: The read ends 3 residues early relative to the CDR3; the germline J gene fills the gap. The chain combines TRBV20-1 with TRBJ1-1; tentatively, D is TRBD1 (6 bases). This CDR3 has 11 amino acids. Germline V gene data show CDR1 as DFQATT and CDR2 as SNEGSKA (reference sequence). The germline V and J ends were trimmed by 6 bases and 4 bases, with 9 bases remaining between them. The CDR3 reads CSALGGTEAFF. The sequenced part of the CDR3 DNA is TGCAGTGCCTTAGGGGGCACTGAA.

With regard to this clone: The missing CDR3 end, 3 residues past where the read stops, is filled in from the germline J gene. V usage is TRBV19 and J usage is TRBJ2-1; the D gene is possibly TRBD1 (5 bases). The germline CDR1 and CDR2 sequences are LNHDA and SQIVND (reference sequence). Trimming left V 3 bases short and J 9 bases short, with 9 bases between. The CDR3 extends over 12 amino acids. CDR3 DNA, as far as it was read: TGTGCCAGTAGTATTTGGGGCGGTGAG. Amino acids: CASSIWGGE. The whole CDR3 protein reads CASSIWGGEQFF.

Comment on this clone: The read ends 3 residues early relative to the CDR3; the germline J gene fills the gap. This chain links TRBV5-1 with TRBJ2-1; TRBD2 might be the D (5 bases). The CDR3 sequence is 15 residues long. The V and J ends lost 0 bases and 6 bases respectively, with 13 bases between them. CDR1 and CDR2 (germline): SGHRS, YFSETQ. CDR3 in amino acids: CASSLGERGRNEQFF. The part of the CDR3 DNA that was read is TGCGCCAGCAGCTTGGGGGAACGGGGTCGCAATGAG.

Comment on this clone: Sequencing ends 3 residues short of the CDR3 end; the germline J gene provides the rest. The rearrangement joins TRBV7-6 to TRBJ2-1, with 8 nucleotides matching TRBD1. Trimming cost V 4 bases and J 8 bases; bases outside gene matches: 4. The germline V gene encodes CDR1 SGHVS and CDR2 FNYEAQ. This CDR3 is built from 13 residues. CDR3 DNA, as far as it was read: TGTGCCAGCAGCTCCGACAGGGGCTATGAG. Protein: CASSSDRGYE. The whole CDR3 protein reads CASSSDRGYEQFF.

In regard to this clone: The sequence runs out 3 residues before the end of the CDR3; the remainder is reconstructed from the germline J gene. The chain links TRBV7-9 to TRBJ2-7; the match to TRBD2 covers 10 bases. V gave up 5 bases and J gave up 4 bases; unmatched junction bases: 5. The germline V gene encodes CDR1 SEHNR and CDR2 FQNEAQ (reference sequence). The CDR3 extends over 14 amino acids. Incomplete CDR3 DNA: TGTGCCAGCAGCACCTCTAGCGGGAGTTACGAG. Translating it yields CASSTSSGSYE. In full, the CDR3 reads CASSTSSGSYEQYF.

About this clone itself: The read halts 3 residues ahead of the CDR3 end, with the missing end drawn from the germline J gene. J is TRBJ1-1 and V is TRBV20-1; 9 nucleotides agree with TRBD1. The V segment lost 1 base and the J segment 3 bases; nucleotides outside the gene matches: 6. The CDR3 contains 15 residues. Germline V gene data show CDR1 as DFQATT and CDR2 as SNEGSKA (reference sequence). CDR3 DNA, as far as it was read: TGCAGTGCTAGAGGGTTACAGGGGGCGCACACTGAA. Its translation is CSARGLQGAHTE. The entire CDR3 is CSARGLQGAHTEAFF.

With respect to this clone: Read data end 3 residues before the CDR3 end; the end is taken from the germline J gene. V is TRBV4-2 and J is TRBJ2-5; D perhaps matches TRBD1 (6 bases). This CDR3 is 15 amino acids long. Trimming took 2 bases from V and 1 from J, leaving 11 bases between them. Germline V CDR1 and CDR2: LGHNA, YNFKEQ. CDR3 protein: CASSQKRGSQETQYF. Partial CDR3 DNA: TGTGCCAGCAGCCAAAAGAGGGGGTCCCAAGAGACC.